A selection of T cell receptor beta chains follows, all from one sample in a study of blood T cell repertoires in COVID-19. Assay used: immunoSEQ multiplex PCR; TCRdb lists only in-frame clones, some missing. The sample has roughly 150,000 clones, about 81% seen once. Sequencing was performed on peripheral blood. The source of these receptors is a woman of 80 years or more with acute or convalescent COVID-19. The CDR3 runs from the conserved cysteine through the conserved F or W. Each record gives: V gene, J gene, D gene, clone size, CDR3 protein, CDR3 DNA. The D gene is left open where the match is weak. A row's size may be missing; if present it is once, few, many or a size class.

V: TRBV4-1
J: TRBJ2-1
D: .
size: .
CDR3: CASSQEGGVEFF
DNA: TGCGCCAGCAGCCAAGAGGGGGGAGTGGAGTTCTTC

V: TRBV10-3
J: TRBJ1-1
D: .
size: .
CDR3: CAISESEGEAFF
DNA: TGTGCCATCAGTGAGTCTGAGGGTGAAGCTTTCTTT

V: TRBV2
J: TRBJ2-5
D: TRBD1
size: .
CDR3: CASSADRGDQETQYF
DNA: TGTGCCAGCAGCGCCGACAGGGGCGACCAAGAGACCCAGTACTTC

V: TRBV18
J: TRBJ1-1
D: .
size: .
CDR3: CASSPQGVGTEAFF
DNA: TGTGCCAGCTCACCCCAGGGCGTGGGGACTGAAGCTTTCTTT

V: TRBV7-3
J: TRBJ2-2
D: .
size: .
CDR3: CASSFGTSTGELFF
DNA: TGTGCCAGCAGCTTCGGGACTTCCACCGGGGAGCTGTTTTTT

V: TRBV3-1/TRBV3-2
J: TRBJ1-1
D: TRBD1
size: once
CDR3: CASSQGTGYTEAFF
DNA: TGTGCCAGCAGCCAAGGGACAGGGTACACTGAAGCTTTCTTT

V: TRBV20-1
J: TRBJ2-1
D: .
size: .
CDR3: CSASGVGGNEQFF
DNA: TGCAGTGCTAGTGGAGTCGGAGGCAATGAGCAGTTCTTC

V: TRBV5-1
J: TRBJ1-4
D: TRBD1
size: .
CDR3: CASSLGTGGGDEKLFF
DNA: TGCGCCAGCAGCTTGGGGACAGGGGGCGGAGATGAAAAACTGTTTTTT

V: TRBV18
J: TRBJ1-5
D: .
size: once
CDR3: CASSPSGQSNQPQHF
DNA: TGTGCCAGCTCACCATCGGGACAAAGCAATCAGCCCCAGCATTTT

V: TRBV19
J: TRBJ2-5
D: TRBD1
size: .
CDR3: CASSVLQGNAPLLYF
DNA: TGTGCCAGTAGTGTTTTACAGGGGAATGCGCCCTTGTTGTACTTC

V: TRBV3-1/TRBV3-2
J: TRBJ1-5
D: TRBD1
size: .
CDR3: CASSLGQGTQPQHF
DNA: TGTGCCAGCAGCCTAGGACAGGGGACTCAGCCCCAGCATTTT

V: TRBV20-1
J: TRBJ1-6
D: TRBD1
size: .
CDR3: CSASLGQGAPRGSPLHF
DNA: TGCAGTGCTAGTCTGGGACAGGGGGCCCCGAGGGGGTCACCCCTCCACTTT

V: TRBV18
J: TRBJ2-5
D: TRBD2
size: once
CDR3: CASSPRPSSGGARRSETQYF
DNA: TGTGCCAGCTCACCCCGACCCAGCAGCGGGGGGGCCCGGCGTTCGGAGACCCAGTACTTC

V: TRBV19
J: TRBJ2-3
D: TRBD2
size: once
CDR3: CASSIGPPSGALAGGLTDTQYF
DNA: TGTGCCAGTAGTATAGGCCCCCCATCGGGGGCGCTAGCGGGAGGGCTGACAGATACGCAGTATTTT

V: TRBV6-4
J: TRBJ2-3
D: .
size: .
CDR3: CASSDSGATDTQYF
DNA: TGTGCCAGCAGCGATAGCGGAGCCACAGATACGCAGTATTTT

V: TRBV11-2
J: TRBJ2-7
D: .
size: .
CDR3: CASTSGTLPVQYF
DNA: TGTGCCAGCACCTCCGGGACTCTTCCGGTGCAGTACTTC

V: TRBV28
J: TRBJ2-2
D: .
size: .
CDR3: CASSPGVFTGELFF
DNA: TGTGCCAGCAGTCCCGGGGTGTTCACCGGGGAGCTGTTTTTT

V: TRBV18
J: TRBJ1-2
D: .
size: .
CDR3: CASSPTGTGYTF
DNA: TGTGCCAGCTCACCAACAGGTACCGGCTACACCTTC

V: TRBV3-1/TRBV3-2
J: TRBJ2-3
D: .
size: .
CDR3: CASSLIASTDTQYF
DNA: TGTGCCAGCAGTCTAATTGCTAGCACAGATACGCAGTATTTT

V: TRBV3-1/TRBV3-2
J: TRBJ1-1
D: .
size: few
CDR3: CASSQDYRTEAFF
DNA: TGTGCCAGCAGCCAAGATTACCGGACTGAAGCTTTCTTT

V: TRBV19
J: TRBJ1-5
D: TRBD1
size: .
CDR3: CASSDRGGNQPQHF
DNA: TGTGCCAGTTCGGACAGGGGCGGCAATCAGCCCCAGCATTTT

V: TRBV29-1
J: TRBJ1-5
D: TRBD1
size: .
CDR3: CSVVDRGNQPQHF
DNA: TGCAGCGTCGTGGACAGGGGTAATCAGCCCCAGCATTTT

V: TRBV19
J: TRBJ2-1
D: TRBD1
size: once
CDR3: CASSNLRTGGYNEQFF
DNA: TGTGCCAGTAGTAATTTGCGGACAGGGGGGTACAATGAGCAGTTCTTC

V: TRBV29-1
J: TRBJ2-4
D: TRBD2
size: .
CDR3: CSVLAGGTNIQYF
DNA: TGCAGCGTTCTAGCGGGGGGGACAAACATTCAGTACTTC

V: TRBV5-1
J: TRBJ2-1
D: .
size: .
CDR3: CASSLNQGSYNEQFF
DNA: TGCGCCAGCAGCTTGAACCAGGGGTCCTACAATGAGCAGTTCTTC

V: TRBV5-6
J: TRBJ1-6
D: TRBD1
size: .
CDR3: CASSIQGLRSPLHF
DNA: TGTGCCAGCAGCATACAGGGGTTAAGGTCACCCCTCCACTTT